The text below deals with one T cell receptor (beta chain). The antigen is undetermined. Libraries were prepared by immunoSEQ multiplex PCR; TCRdb keeps only in-frame clonotypes and omits some of them. In the table there are 200,000 to 300,000 clones, around nine tenths of which are singletons. Specified treatment: some 19 received Ad26.COV2.S at low or high dose, single or two shots; 5 received placebo; per-sample allocation not given. The study sampled participants on day 63 after the first vaccine or placebo injection. The entry originates in a study of Ad26.COV2.S vaccination and SARS-CoV-2 variants. Broader study findings: Assessments of TCR breadth and depth may have underestimated the total T cell responses.

The CDR3 covers 16 residues. Germline V gene sequence: CDR1 LNHDA, CDR2 SQIVND (reference sequence). V gave up 6 bases and J gave up 4 bases, with 20 bases separating them. This sequence originates from a person between 18 and 65 years old who received the Ad26.COV2.S COVID-19 vaccine or a placebo. The sequenced sample was peripheral blood, obtained in a trial of Ad26.COV2.S vaccine versus placebo. The chain has TRBV19 and TRBJ2-3; TRBD1 or TRBD2 may be the D gene (5 bases each). CDR3 region: CASSRGGLSGPDTQYF. CDR3 bases: TGTGCCAGTAGCCGGGGTGGCCTCTCAGGGCCAGATACGCAGTATTTT.